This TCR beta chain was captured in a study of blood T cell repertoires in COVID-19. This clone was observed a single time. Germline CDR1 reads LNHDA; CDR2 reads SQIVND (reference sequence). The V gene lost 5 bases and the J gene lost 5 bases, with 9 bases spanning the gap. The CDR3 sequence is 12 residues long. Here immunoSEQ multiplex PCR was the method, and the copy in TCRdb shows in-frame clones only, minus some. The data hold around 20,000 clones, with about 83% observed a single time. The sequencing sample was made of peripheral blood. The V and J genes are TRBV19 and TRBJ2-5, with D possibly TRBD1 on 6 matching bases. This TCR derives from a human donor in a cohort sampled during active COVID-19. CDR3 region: CASSLQGETQYF. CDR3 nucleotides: TGTGCCAGTAGTCTCCAGGGGGAGACCCAGTACTTC.